One T cell receptor beta chain is described in this entry. Germline CDR1 reads ENHRY; CDR2 reads SYGVKD. CDR3 size: 14 residues. The data derive from a study of CD4 and CD8 cells across lung adenocarcinoma regions. The patients had localized lung adenocarcinoma, a non-small cell subtype. TCRdb itself ran the PCR reads through MiXCR, one entry per CDR3 protein. The table records some 16,000 distinct CDR3 sequences, approximately 50% of them present only once. The specimen sequenced was CD8+ T cells from the center of a lung tumor. The clonotype was recovered from a female donor with lung adenocarcinoma. The CD4 and CD8 labels of this study may be unreliable. The chain recombines TRBV10-3 with TRBJ2-1, with D possibly being TRBD2 (6 bases). Matching the DNA end better, TRBJ2-5 makes the J call doubtful. CDR3 amino acids: CAGLGGGEQDIQYF. In DNA, the CDR3 is TGTGCGGGGCTCGGGGGAGGTGAGCAAGACATCCAGTACTTC.